Listed below are T cell receptor beta chains from one sample, sequenced in a study of OX40 agonist ivuxolimab in advanced cancers. Libraries were prepared by immunoSEQ multiplex PCR; TCRdb keeps only in-frame clonotypes and omits some of them. This table holds roughly 35,000 clones, 92% found once. Sample: CD4+ or CD8+ T cells sorted from blood, taken in a trial of the OX40 agonist ivuxolimab. Receptors originate from an adult with an advanced solid tumor such as melanoma, head and neck, liver or kidney cancer. Each CDR3 is given with its conserved first and last residue. A D gene is named only where the DNA matches it firmly.

D gene	V gene	CDR3 protein
TRBD1	TRBV6-5	CASTKTGWSEQYF
TRBD1	TRBV18	CASSPRDSNSYEQYF
-	TRBV10-3	CAISEPTGNTEAFF
-	TRBV13	CANQQQTDGYTF
TRBD1	TRBV6-5	CASSRGQGGNQPQHF
-	TRBV5-6	CASQDPSASYEQYF
-	TRBV19	CASSIEGRLYNEQFF
TRBD2	TRBV6-4	CASSDGGGLAPDNEQFF
TRBD2	TRBV6-4	CASSLAGIGSYNEQFF
TRBD1	TRBV11-2	CASSSGGSSYEQYF
TRBD2	TRBV9	CASSRTSGTIETQYF
-	TRBV29-1	CSVEAAETGTYYEQYF
-	TRBV11-2	CASSLDPEGGDGYTF
TRBD2	TRBV5-1	CASSLTSGFSYEQYF
TRBD1	TRBV4-1	CASSHPQRGQGGEKLFF
TRBD1	TRBV27	CASSPQGVGEVANEKLFF
-	TRBV5-4	CASSLAGWDTEAFF
TRBD2	TRBV11-2	CASSFTSGRNYEQFF
TRBD1	TRBV15	CATSTDRESNQPQHF
-	TRBV29-1	CSVSWGAGGYEQYF